This T cell receptor beta chain was sequenced during a study of shared clonotypes between healthy human individuals. The wider study: CD4 naive cells filled three plates per donor, CD4 memory three, CD8 naive two and CD8 memory one.

Generated by immunoSEQ multiplex PCR, the TCRdb table keeps only in-frame clones and is missing some. Of 550,000 to 800,000 clones in the sample, approximately 79% are singletons; the top ten hold around 1.6%. Study-wide points: Researchers found naive subsets generally carried larger estimated richness than memory subsets.

The investigators split CD4+ cells into a CD45RA+ naive subset and a CD45RA-negative memory subset. Note on this clone: Its specificity is not known.

The sequencing input was memory CD4+ T cells sorted from blood. Subset specified: CD45RA-negative fraction. The TCR sequence derives from a woman in her twenties or thirties in good health.

The CDR3 is CASHRDELYNEQFF. The CDR3 DNA follows: TGCGCCAGCCACCGGGACGAGTTATACAATGAGCAGTTCTTC. The chain couples TRBV5-1 to TRBJ2-1; D might be TRBD1 or TRBD2, each matching 5 bases. The CDR3 has 14 amino acids. Trimming left V 7 bases short and J 4 bases short, with 15 bases between. Germline V gene data show CDR1 as SGHRS and CDR2 as YFSETQ.